This is a list of T cell receptor beta chains from one sample in a study of T-cell memory formation after mild COVID-19. Each CDR3 protein gets one entry after TCRdb re-called the 5' RACE reads with MiXCR. The sample holds under 550,000 distinct CDR3 sequences, approximately 18% seen once. Sequencing used PBMCs or a T cell subset sorted from them (not recorded which). The receptors originated from an adult woman who had mild COVID-19 (a few samples of this study predate the infection). Cell type and time point are not known. The CDR3 runs from the conserved cysteine through the conserved F or W. D genes are given only for firm matches. A clone size is listed for some rows: how often the clone was seen (once, few, many), or a class if it is expanded.

J gene | CDR3 length | D gene | V gene | clone size | CDR3 protein | CDR3 DNA
TRBJ1-6 | 11 | - | TRBV2 | - | CASASTASLHF | TGTGCCAGCGCTTCGACCGCTTCGCTCCACTTT
TRBJ2-7 | 15 | - | TRBV13 | - | CASSLGTAGIAEQYF | TGTGCCAGCAGCTTGGGTACGGCAGGGATTGCCGAGCAGTACTTC
TRBJ2-3 | 14 | TRBD2 | TRBV2 | few | CASTRLAIADTQYF | TGTGCCAGCACCAGACTAGCCATCGCAGATACGCAGTATTTT
TRBJ2-3 | 15 | - | TRBV7-7 | few | CASSRGLANTDTQYF | TGTGCCAGCAGCCGGGGGCTAGCCAACACAGATACGCAGTATTTT
TRBJ2-5 | 16 | TRBD2 | TRBV20-1 | - | CMPTPIAGANQETQYF | TGCATGCCCACGCCCATAGCGGGGGCCAACCAAGAGACCCAGTACTTC
TRBJ1-3 | 15 | - | TRBV2 | - | CASRRVEAVGNTIYF | TGTGCCAGCAGAAGAGTGGAGGCTGTCGGAAACACCATATATTTT
TRBJ2-1 | 14 | TRBD2 | TRBV5-1 | many | CASSSEPGLAEQFF | TGCGCCAGCAGCTCCGAACCCGGACTAGCCGAGCAGTTCTTC
TRBJ2-5 | 14 | TRBD1 | TRBV30 | few | CAWSVDRGWETQYF | TGTGCCTGGAGTGTGGACAGGGGATGGGAGACCCAGTACTTC
TRBJ1-1 | 16 | TRBD1 | TRBV18 | few | CASSTATGVVNTEAFF | TGTGCCAGCTCGACAGCAACAGGGGTTGTGAACACTGAAGCTTTCTTT
TRBJ1-4 | 17 | TRBD1 | TRBV12-3/TRBV12-4 | - | CASRGQGVWSTNEKLFF | TGTGCCAGCAGAGGACAGGGAGTATGGTCGACTAATGAAAAACTGTTTTTT
TRBJ2-1 | 16 | - | TRBV5-8 | few | CASTRRGTISYNEQFF | TGTGCCAGCACGAGACGGGGGACAATCTCCTACAATGAGCAGTTCTTC
TRBJ2-1 | 13 | - | TRBV20-1 | - | CSASPGVWVEQFF | TGCAGTGCCAGTCCTGGAGTGTGGGTTGAGCAGTTCTTC
TRBJ2-7 | 16 | TRBD1 | TRBV5-1 | few | CASSLKGQRTDYEQYF | TGCGCCAGCAGCTTGAAGGGACAGAGGACAGACTACGAGCAGTACTTC
TRBJ1-1 | 13 | - | TRBV27 | - | CASIPTGSVRAFF | TGTGCCAGCATCCCCACAGGGTCGGTGAGGGCTTTCTTT
TRBJ2-3 | 14 | - | TRBV4-1 | - | CASSPPIRTASQYF | TGCGCCAGCAGCCCACCTATCCGGACTGCTTCGCAGTATTTT
TRBJ2-4 | 14 | TRBD2 | TRBV5-1 | few | CASSLAGGPDIQYF | TGCGCCAGCAGCTTAGCGGGAGGGCCGGACATTCAGTACTTC
TRBJ2-3 | 17 | TRBD2 | TRBV5-1 | - | CASSLAGTSGGADTQYF | TGCGCCAGCAGCTTGGCCGGGACTAGCGGGGGGGCAGATACGCAGTATTTT
TRBJ1-5 | 19 | TRBD1 | TRBV19 | - | CASGNGGTGNLYSNQPQHF | TGTGCCAGTGGCAACGGGGGGACAGGGAACCTTTATAGCAATCAGCCCCAGCATTTT
TRBJ2-7 | 14 | - | TRBV7-2 | few | CASSLGRGLYEQYF | TGTGCCAGCAGCCTGGGGAGGGGGCTATACGAGCAGTACTTC
TRBJ1-1 | 14 | - | TRBV12-3/TRBV12-4 | - | CASSFAGSNTEAFF | TGTGCCAGCAGTTTTGCAGGGTCAAACACTGAAGCTTTCTTT
TRBJ1-1 | 13 | TRBD1 | TRBV6-5 | - | CASSQQGTAGAFF | TGTGCCAGCAGTCAACAGGGGACGGCAGGAGCTTTCTTT
TRBJ2-2 | 19 | - | TRBV2 | - | CASSEAQGLALTGTGELFF | TGTGCCAGCAGTGAAGCGCAGGGGCTAGCCCTCACGGGCACCGGGGAGCTGTTTTTT
TRBJ1-5 | 15 | - | TRBV6-1 | - | CASSEARVRGQPQHF | TGTGCCAGCAGTGAAGCGCGGGTTCGGGGTCAGCCCCAGCATTTT
TRBJ1-1 | 11 | - | TRBV12-3/TRBV12-4 | many | CASSKNTEAFF | TGTGCCAGCAGTAAGAACACTGAAGCTTTCTTT
TRBJ2-1 | 15 | TRBD2 | TRBV7-7 | - | CASSPGAGVVNEQFF | TGTGCTAGCAGCCCCGGAGCGGGAGTCGTCAATGAGCAGTTCTTC